This TCR beta chain is drawn from a study of PD-1 blockade in classical Hodgkin lymphoma. As to time point: cycle 4 day 1 (C4D1), after 6 weeks of nivolumab. Each and every patient relapsed after autologous stem cell transplantation, and patients got differing brentuximab vedotin exposure. It was by magnetic negative selection that CD4+ T cells were purified from thawed PBMCs. Trimming shortened V by 3 bases and J by 8 bases, and 11 bases separated the two germline ends. The CDR3 loop spans 13 amino acids. Germline assignment: CDR1 WSHSY and CDR2 SAAADI. Measured with immunoSEQ multiplex PCR; TCRdb has only the in-frame clones, and not every one. The data hold fewer than 20,000 clones, with roughly 79% observed a single time. This clone showed up just a few times. What it binds is unknown. Broader study findings: CD4+ TCR diversity climbed significantly by C4D1, unlike CD8+ TCR diversity.

This TCR was sampled from a human donor with classical Hodgkin lymphoma. The material sequenced was CD4+ T cells from blood, taken before the fourth cycle of nivolumab. This chain joins TRBV10-2 and TRBJ2-1; D remains ambiguous. CDR3 sequence (DNA): TGCGCCAGCAGTGAAGGTGGAATCTATGAGCAGTTCTTC. Translation: CASSEGGIYEQFF.